This TCR beta chain was observed in a study of response to subunit inactivated influenza vaccine (dated by TCRdb to 2017 to 2018). General notes on the study: Deep quantitative T cell receptor repertoire profiling was used in the study to track responses to a trivalent subunit inactivated influenza vaccine.

A note on this clonotype: Its antigen is not yet known. No base qualities exist here, and no much larger clone lies one base off it.

Library generation was performed with RT-PCR. The data were produced on an Illumina HiSeq 2500. In-frame beta chains were kept once TCRdb had trimmed the public reads at Q25 with fastp and called clones with MiXCR. Every CDR3 protein is listed once, alongside the most common genes and DNA of its rows. The sample yields under 750,000 distinct CDR3 sequences; approximately 10% were counted once. The ten most abundant clones make up roughly 10% of the sample. Overall study results and their limits: The authors suggested that each seasonal influenza vaccination may recruit only a limited number of new T cells.

The germline V and J ends show losses of 6 bases and 8 bases respectively, and no gene match explains 5 bases of the junction. The CDR3, cysteine through phenylalanine, is 12 amino acids long. CDR3 DNA only is kept here, 36 bases in frame from base 1. Taken from the germline V gene, the CDR1 and CDR2 loops are SGHTA and FQGNSA. This specimen was PBMCs from blood, taken on the day of vaccination. Recombination connected TRBV7-2 to TRBJ2-3, with TRBD1 matching 7 junction bases. The sequence derives from a man over 45 who received an inactivated influenza vaccine. Donor details come from another sample of the same person, matched by shared clones. The CDR3 protein is CASSPGGTTQYF. The DNA reads TGTGCCAGCAGTCCAGGGGGAACTACGCAGTATTTT.